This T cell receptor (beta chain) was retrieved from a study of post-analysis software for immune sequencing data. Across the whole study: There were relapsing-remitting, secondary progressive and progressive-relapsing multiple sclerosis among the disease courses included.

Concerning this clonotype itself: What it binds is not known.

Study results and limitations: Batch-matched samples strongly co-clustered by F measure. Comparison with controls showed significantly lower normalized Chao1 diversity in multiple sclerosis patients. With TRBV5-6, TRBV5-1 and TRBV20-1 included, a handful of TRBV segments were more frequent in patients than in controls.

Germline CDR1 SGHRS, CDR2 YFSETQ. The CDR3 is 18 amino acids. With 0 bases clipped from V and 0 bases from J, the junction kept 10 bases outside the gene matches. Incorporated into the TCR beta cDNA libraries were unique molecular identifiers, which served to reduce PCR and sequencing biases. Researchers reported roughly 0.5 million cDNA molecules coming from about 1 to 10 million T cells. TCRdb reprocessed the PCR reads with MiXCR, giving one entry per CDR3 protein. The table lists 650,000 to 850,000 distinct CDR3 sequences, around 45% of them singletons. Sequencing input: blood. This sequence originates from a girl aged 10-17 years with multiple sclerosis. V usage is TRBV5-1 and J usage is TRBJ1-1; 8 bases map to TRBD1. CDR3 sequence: CASSLGPLRQGMNTEAFF. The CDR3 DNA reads TGCGCCAGCAGCTTGGGGCCCCTGCGACAGGGGATGAACACTGAAGCTTTCTTT.